This entry lists 12 T cell receptor beta chains sequenced from one sample in a study of T cells in Graves' hyperthyroidism and ophthalmopathy. RNA transcripts yielded amplified TCR beta CDR3 regions. First-round RT-PCR of the TCR CDR3 relied on the HTBI primer set. Via MiXCR, TCRdb re-called the multiplex PCR reads, giving one row per CDR3 protein. The sample lists roughly 800,000 distinct CDR3 sequences, 38% occurring once. The sample consisted of blood. All receptors come from a man younger than 35 with Graves' hyperthyroidism.

This clonotype was detected ten times or more. This rearrangement joins TRBV14 to TRBJ2-6, with no clear D. The CDR3 runs to 16 residues. V lost 5 bases and J 0 bases, leaving 11 bases between the germline ends. Germline V gene data show CDR1 as SGHDN and CDR2 as FVKESK. This CDR3 reads CASSGPVSSGANVLTF. Written as DNA, the CDR3 is TGTGCCAGCAGCGGGCCAGTGAGCTCTGGGGCCAACGTCCTGACTTTC.

The V gene is TRBV2, the J gene TRBJ1-4; D gene unclear. The germline V and J ends were trimmed by 5 bases and 10 bases, with 14 bases remaining between them. The CDR3 has 13 residues. Germline V gives CDR1 SNHLY, CDR2 FYNNEI. CDR3 DNA: TGTGCCAGCAGTTCAGATGGCCGGGGAAAACTGTTTTTT. It yields the protein CASSSDGRGKLFF.

Remarks on this clonotype: The CDR3 carries no conserved terminal phenylalanine or tryptophan, so it likely arises from a read error. This sequence joins TRBV7-9 and TRBJ1-1; 7 positions agree with TRBD1. Germline CDR1 SEHNR, CDR2 FQNEAQ (reference sequence). The CDR3 runs to 15 residues. J was trimmed by 9 bases and V by 4 bases; bases with no gene match: 14. The CDR3 nucleotides are TGTGCCAGCAGCTCCTCCTCACAGGGGCCGTATAAAGCTTTCCTT. Protein product: CASSSSSQGPYKAFL.

This chain uses TRBV10-3 with TRBJ2-7; D perhaps matches TRBD2 (5 bases). Germline V CDR1 and CDR2: ENHRY, SYGVKD. The length of the CDR3 is 13 residues. V shed 10 bases and J shed 3 bases, with 16 bases lying between them. The DNA for the CDR3 is TGTGCCAGCACCAGACTACTCCACTACGAGCAGTACTTC. It codes for CASTRLLHYEQYF.

Turning to this clonotype: A much larger clone differs by one base, so this may be a read error. This chain joins TRBV29-1 and TRBJ1-5, with D perhaps TRBD1 (5 bases). The CDR3 sequence is 13 residues long. Germline V gene data show CDR1 as SQVTM and CDR2 as ANQGSEA. The CDR3 DNA follows: TGCAGTCCCCCGGAGGCAGGGTTTCAGCCCCAGCATTTT. Translation gives CSPPEAGFQPQHF.

The rearrangement joins TRBV7-9 to TRBJ2-2; D is undetermined. Trimming took off 1 base at V and 7 bases at J, with 7 bases between the two ends. CDR1 is SEHNR, CDR2 FQNEAQ, per germline (reference sequence). CDR3 length: 13 amino acids. The CDR3 reads CASSLVSVGELFF. The CDR3, as DNA: TGTGCCAGCAGCTTAGTTTCTGTCGGGGAGCTGTTTTTT.

This chain links TRBV2 with TRBJ2-7; no firm D call. This CDR3 is built from 12 residues. Germline-derived CDR1 and CDR2 are SNHLY and FYNNEI. Deletions cut 6 bases from V and 2 bases from J, with 8 bases between. The DNA of the CDR3 is TGTGCCAGCAGGGGCAGCCCCTACGAGCAGTACTTC. Its translation: CASRGSPYEQYF.

This clonotype turned up a few times. V is TRBV6-5 and J is TRBJ1-1, with D possibly being TRBD1 (6 bases). The CDR3 is 14 amino acids. Trimming stripped 6 bases from V and 3 bases from J, with 14 bases between. Germline V gene data show CDR1 as MNHEY and CDR2 as SVGAGI. The CDR3 region has the DNA TGTGCCAGCAGACGACAGGATCGGTACACTGAAGCTTTCTTT. Protein: CASRRQDRYTEAFF.

This chain connects TRBV10-3 to TRBJ1-2; 8 bases are shared with TRBD1. CDR3 length: 13 residues. The V gene end was trimmed by 6 bases and the J gene end by 2 bases; junction bases not matched to a gene: 2. Germline CDR1 and CDR2: ENHRY and SYGVKD. CDR3 in DNA: TGTGCCATCAGCAGGACAGGGAACTATGGCTACACCTTC. Its protein is CAISRTGNYGYTF.

As to this clonotype: Possible read error: a much larger clone is one base away. The chain couples TRBV2 to TRBJ2-6, with unresolved D. Trimming left V 8 bases short and J 1 base short, with 15 bases between. Germline V gives CDR1 SNHLY, CDR2 FYNNEI. The CDR3 loop spans 16 amino acids. CDR3 region: CASELTIGSGANVLTF. The CDR3 bases are TGTGCCAGCGAACTGACCATTGGTTCTGGGGCCAACGTCCTGACTTTC.

The rearrangement joins TRBV24-1 to TRBJ1-5, with 8 bases lining up with TRBD1. CDR1 is KGHDR and CDR2 is SFDVKD in the germline V gene. CDR3 length equals 10 residues. V lost 5 bases and J lost 16; bases outside the gene matches: 3. The CDR3 DNA follows: TGTGCCACCAGTGCCGGGACAGGCCATTTT. It yields the protein CATSAGTGHF.

Many counts were recorded for this clonotype. The V call is TRBV19, the J call TRBJ1-1; D might be TRBD1 (6 bases). Trimming removed 2 bases at V and 6 bases at J, with 13 bases between. Per the germline V gene, CDR1 is LNHDA and CDR2 is SQIVND (reference sequence). The CDR3 spans 14 residues. As DNA, the CDR3 is TGTGCCAGTAGTATATCACAGGGTTCTTCTGAAGCTTTCTTT. Its protein is CASSISQGSSEAFF. The variable domain in full, with the rest retrieved from reference TRBV19 and TRBJ1-1, is DGGITQSPKYLFRKEGQNVTLSCEQNLNHDAMYWYRQDPGQGLRLIYYSQIVNDFQKGDIAEGYSVSREKKESFPLTVTSAQKNPTAFYLCASSISQGSSEAFFGQGTRLTVV.